Listed here is a single T cell receptor (beta chain). The antigen is not known. This CDR3 is built from 11 residues. CDR1 and CDR2 (germline): MDHEN, SYDVKM. The V gene lost 3 bases and the J gene lost 11 bases, with 10 bases spanning the gap. Together with a sample-barcoded 5' primer, a J-beta primer mix was included in a second PCR lasting roughly 7 to 11 cycles. All cDNA molecules were each tagged by a template-switch adaptor with 12 random nucleotides. MiXCR, applied by TCRdb to the 5' RACE reads, yields one record per CDR3 protein. The sample records 1.4 million to 1.5 million distinct CDR3 sequences, 42% being singletons. At least 5 micrograms of total RNA were extracted per sample. The data stem from a study of blood T cells in healthy people across ages. General study results and limits: Getting older went along with TCR beta diversity per million T cells dropping roughly linearly.

This TCR was sampled from a woman aged 18-29 years in good health. The rearrangement joins TRBV28 to TRBJ2-5, with no clear D. Sequenced material: blood. As DNA, the CDR3 is TGTGCCAGCAGTTTTGCTGAAAATCAGTACTTC. Translated: CASSFAENQYF.